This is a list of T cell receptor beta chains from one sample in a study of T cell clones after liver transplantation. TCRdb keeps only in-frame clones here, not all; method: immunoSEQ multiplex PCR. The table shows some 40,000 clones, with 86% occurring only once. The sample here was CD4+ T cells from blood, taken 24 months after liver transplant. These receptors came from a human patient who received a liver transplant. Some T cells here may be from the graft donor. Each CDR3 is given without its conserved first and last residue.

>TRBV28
ASSFGLISRRQY
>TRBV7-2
ASRPLTGTAGTDTQY
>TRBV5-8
ASSLTGGGRGEAF
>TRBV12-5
ASGDRFTDTQY
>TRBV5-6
ASSLIQGGGYT
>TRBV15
ATSRDRTIAVGNTDTQY
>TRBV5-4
ASSIGLAGDNEQF
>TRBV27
ASINLAGDNEQF
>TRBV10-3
AISELGGVRDIQY
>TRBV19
ASTDRGRETQY
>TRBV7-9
ASSYTGGGYEQF
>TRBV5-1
ASSPWSGGNTQY
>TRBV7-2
ASGSGADLYGYT
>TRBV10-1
ASSSAALTDTQY
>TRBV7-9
ASSLEASTEAF
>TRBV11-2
ASSLVRPGGTYTDTQY
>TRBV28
ASSFDGVDTQY
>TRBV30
AWVRGRTGELF
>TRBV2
ASRPSTPEGAQY
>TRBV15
ATSRGTLADTQY
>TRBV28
ASSLQGLNTEAF
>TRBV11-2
ASSLDNTGGGKTQY
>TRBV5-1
ASSLATNSYEQY
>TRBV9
ASSVGSGVTDTQY
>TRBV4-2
ASSQDRLPPQY
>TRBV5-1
ASSRGGPF
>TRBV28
ASSFRGQGKNIQY
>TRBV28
ASSRGTIHTGELF
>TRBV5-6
ASSVGYRDNQETQY
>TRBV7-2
ASSLGARSDYEQY
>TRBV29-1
SGKVGSYGYT
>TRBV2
ASSESVLRGSHNEQF
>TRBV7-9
ASSLAGTNTDTQY
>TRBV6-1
ASTLGQLNTGELF
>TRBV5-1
ASSLAGGRQETQY
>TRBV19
ASSIDRGSGELF
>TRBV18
ASSATGTENIQY
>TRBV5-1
ASSFGGRSSSYNEQF
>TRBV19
ASSPRTSGIYEQY
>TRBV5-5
ASSSPGLAGGRTGELF
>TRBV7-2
ASSQGQAWAEAF
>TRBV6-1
ASSGPGQQNTEAF
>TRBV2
ASRISRQVQF
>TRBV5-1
ASSFMEGLEEAF
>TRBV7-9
ASSSRTSGNTIY
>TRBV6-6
ASSTLRQGPSHEQY
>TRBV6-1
ASRPLRGKAF
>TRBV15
ATSREGRNTEAF
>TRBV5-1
ASSPSPGQETQY
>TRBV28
ASSQNTEAF
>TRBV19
ASSMNRVGYGYT
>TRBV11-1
ASSPQGDITGELF